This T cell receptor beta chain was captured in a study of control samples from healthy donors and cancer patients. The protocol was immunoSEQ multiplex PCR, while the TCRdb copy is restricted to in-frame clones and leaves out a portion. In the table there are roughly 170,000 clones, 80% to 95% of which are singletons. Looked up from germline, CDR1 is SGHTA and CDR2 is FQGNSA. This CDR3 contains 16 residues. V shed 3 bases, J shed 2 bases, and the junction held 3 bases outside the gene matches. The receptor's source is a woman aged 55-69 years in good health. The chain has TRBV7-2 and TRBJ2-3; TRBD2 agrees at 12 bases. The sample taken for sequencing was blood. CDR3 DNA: TGTGCCAGCAGCTTTACTAGCGGGGGGCACACAGATACGCAGTATTTT. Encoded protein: CASSFTSGGHTDTQYF.